This T cell receptor beta chain was obtained from a study of chemoradiotherapy in HPV16-positive cancers. With regard to this clone: The antigen is unknown.

Over chemoradiotherapy, repertoires were sampled more than once. Findings of the study overall: During treatment, candidate HPV-specific clones and E7-related motifs expanded in tumor.

This CDR3 contains 12 residues. The V and J ends lost 3 bases and 10 bases respectively, with 11 bases between them. Looked up from germline, CDR1 is KGHSH and CDR2 is LQKENI. Only in-frame clones appear in the TCRdb table, and some are missing; sequencing was by immunoSEQ multiplex PCR. This sample has 500 or so clones, with roughly 87% found just once. The clonotype originates from a human donor with HPV-associated anogenital cancer. The chain couples TRBV18 to TRBJ2-3; D unclear. The material was tumor tissue, obtained from a patient who underwent chemoradiotherapy. The DNA for the CDR3 is TGTGCCAGCTCACCCTCGGCATGGGCGCAGTATTTT. It translates to CASSPSAWAQYF.